This T cell receptor (beta chain) was captured in a study of blood T cell repertoires in COVID-19. Clones were sequenced by immunoSEQ multiplex PCR, and TCRdb holds only the in-frame ones, with some missing. The profile covers around 300,000 clones, with roughly 90% appearing a single time and under 4.5% taken by the ten largest. The V and J ends lost 1 base and 6 bases, in that order; junction bases with no gene match: 10. This CDR3 has 16 residues. Germline values: CDR1 LGHNA, CDR2 YSLEER. The chain is built from TRBV4-3 and TRBJ2-7; 9 nucleotides line up with TRBD2. The source material was peripheral blood. The receptor was isolated from a woman between 50 and 59 years old with active or convalescent COVID-19. The CDR3 region has the DNA TGCGCCAGCAGCCAAGGAATCAAGCGGGGGGTTATCGAGCAGTACTTC. Amino acids: CASSQGIKRGVIEQYF.